This TCR beta chain was recorded in a study of blood T cell repertoires in COVID-19. Overall study: Material from acute and convalescent COVID-19 was sourced from the United States, Italy and Spain. T cells, B-cell-depleted T cells, or PBMCs supplied cDNA or gDNA.

This clone is a singleton in its sample. Germline and junction disagree at one end, which may indicate a read error. How the authors handled the data: Reference gene primer amplification gave nucleated cell count estimates. Measured with immunoSEQ multiplex PCR; TCRdb has only the in-frame clones, and not every one. Clone size and V and J calls were adopted from that table, with D and trimming inferred from the DNA. The sample lists more than 110,000 clones; about 82% were seen once. The CDR3 is made up of 11 amino acids. This clonotype was sampled from a man aged 50-59 years with acute or convalescent COVID-19. The chain links TRBV12-3 or TRBV12-4 to TRBJ2-7; D unclear. The sample taken for sequencing was peripheral blood. CDR3 residues: CASSLLSKIHF. The CDR3 nucleotides read TGTGCCAGCAGTTTATTGTCCAAAATTCACTTC.